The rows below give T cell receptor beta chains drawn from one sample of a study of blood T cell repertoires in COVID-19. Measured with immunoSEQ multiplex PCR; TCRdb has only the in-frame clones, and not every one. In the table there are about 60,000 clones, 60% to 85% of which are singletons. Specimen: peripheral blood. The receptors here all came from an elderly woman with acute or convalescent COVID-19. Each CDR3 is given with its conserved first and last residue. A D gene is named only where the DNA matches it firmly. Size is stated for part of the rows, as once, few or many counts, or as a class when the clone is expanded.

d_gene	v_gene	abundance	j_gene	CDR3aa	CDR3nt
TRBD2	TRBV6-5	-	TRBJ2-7	CASSYGSGSGNEQYF	TGTGCCAGCAGTTACGGGAGTGGTAGCGGGAACGAGCAGTACTTC
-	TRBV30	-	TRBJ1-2	CAWSVNSGIGYTF	TGTGCCTGGAGTGTAAATTCAGGGATAGGCTACACCTTC
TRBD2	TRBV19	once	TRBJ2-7	CASSITSGGIEQYF	TGTGCCAGTAGTATTACTAGCGGGGGGATCGAGCAGTACTTC
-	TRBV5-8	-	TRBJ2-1	CASSKRTGRANNEQFF	TGTGCCAGCAGCAAGCGGACAGGGAGGGCTAACAATGAGCAGTTCTTC
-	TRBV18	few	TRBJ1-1	CASSPQPPRTEAFF	TGTGCCAGCTCACCACAACCTCCCCGGACTGAAGCTTTCTTT
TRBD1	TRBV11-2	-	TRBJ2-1	CASSLRQGSVNEQFF	TGTGCCAGCAGCCTAAGACAGGGTTCGGTCAATGAGCAGTTCTTC
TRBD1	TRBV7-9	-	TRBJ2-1	CASSRGQGNDEQFF	TGTGCCAGCTCTAGGGGACAGGGGAATGATGAGCAGTTCTTC
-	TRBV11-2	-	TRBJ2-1	CASSPTGVEGVNEQFF	TGTGCCAGCAGCCCGACCGGGGTAGAGGGGGTCAATGAGCAGTTCTTC
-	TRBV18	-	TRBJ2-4	CASSPPGVENIQYF	TGTGCCAGCTCGCCCCCCGGGGTAGAAAACATTCAGTACTTC
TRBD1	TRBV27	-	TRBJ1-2	CASSSGQGIDGYTF	TGTGCCAGCAGTTCAGGACAGGGGATAGATGGCTACACCTTC
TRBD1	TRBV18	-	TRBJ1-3	CASSRGQGHSGNTIYF	TGTGCCAGCTCACGCGGACAGGGGCACTCTGGAAACACCATATATTTT
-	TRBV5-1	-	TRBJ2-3	CASSSTGVGRQYF	TGCGCCAGCAGCTCCACCGGGGTTGGCCGCCAGTATTTT
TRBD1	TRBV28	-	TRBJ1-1	CASGDTGGITEAFF	TGTGCCAGCGGAGATACAGGGGGCATCACTGAAGCTTTCTTT
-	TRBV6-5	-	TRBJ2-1	CASSSSGNSYNEQFF	TGTGCCAGCAGTTCGAGCGGAAATTCCTACAATGAGCAGTTCTTC
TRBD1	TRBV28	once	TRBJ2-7	CASSLLFGTGFGEQYF	TGTGCCAGCAGTTTACTATTTGGGACAGGGTTCGGCGAGCAGTACTTC
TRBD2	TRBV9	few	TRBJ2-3	CASSGGGVAGVGDTQYF	TGTGCCAGCAGCGGCGGAGGGGTGGCGGGAGTAGGTGATACGCAGTATTTT
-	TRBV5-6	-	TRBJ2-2	CASSFLHDSTGELFF	TGTGCCAGCAGCTTTCTACATGACAGCACCGGGGAGCTGTTTTTT
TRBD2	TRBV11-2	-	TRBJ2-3	CASSRGTSNTDTQYF	TGTGCCAGCAGCCGGGGGACTAGCAATACAGATACGCAGTATTTT
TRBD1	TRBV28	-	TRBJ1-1	CASSQWTGPHAVSEAFF	TGTGCCAGCAGCCAATGGACAGGCCCTCACGCGGTATCTGAAGCTTTCTTT
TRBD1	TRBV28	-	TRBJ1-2	CASRGGQGASGYTF	TGTGCCAGCAGGGGGGGACAGGGGGCAAGTGGCTACACCTTC
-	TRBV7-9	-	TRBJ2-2	CASSPSGELFF	TGTGCCAGCAGCCCATCCGGGGAGCTGTTTTTT
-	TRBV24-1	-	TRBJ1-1	CATRREMNTEAFF	TGTGCCACCAGGCGGGAGATGAACACTGAAGCTTTCTTT
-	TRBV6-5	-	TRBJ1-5	CASRGEGQPQHF	TGTGCCAGCAGGGGGGAGGGTCAGCCCCAGCATTTT
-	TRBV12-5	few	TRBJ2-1	CASGLVPSERMGLWEQFF	TGTGCTAGTGGTTTGGTACCGTCGGAGAGGATGGGGCTCTGGGAGCAGTTCTTC
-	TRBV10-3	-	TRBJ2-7	CAISESIGSGIHEQYF	TGTGCCATCAGTGAGTCGATCGGTTCCGGGATCCACGAGCAGTACTTC
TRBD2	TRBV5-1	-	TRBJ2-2	CASSLGLASDTGELFF	TGCGCCAGCAGCTTGGGACTAGCGAGCGACACCGGGGAGCTGTTTTTT
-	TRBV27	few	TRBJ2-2	CASSPSIRGASTGELFF	TGTGCCAGCAGCCCCTCGATCAGGGGGGCCAGCACCGGGGAGCTGTTTTTT
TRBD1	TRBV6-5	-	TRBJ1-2	CASRRTGGGRYGYTF	TGTGCCAGCAGGCGGACAGGGGGCGGGAGGTATGGCTACACCTTC
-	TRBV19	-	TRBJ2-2	CASSRQENTLNTGELFF	TGTGCCAGTAGTCGACAGGAAAATACTCTAAACACCGGGGAGCTGTTTTTT
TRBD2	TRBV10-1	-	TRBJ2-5	CASILPGLAGAGETQYF	TGCGCCAGCATCCTACCTGGACTAGCGGGCGCCGGCGAGACCCAGTACTTC
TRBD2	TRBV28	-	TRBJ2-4	CASSSPAPSGSSPYF	TGTGCCAGCAGTTCCCCAGCGCCTAGCGGGAGCTCTCCGTACTTC
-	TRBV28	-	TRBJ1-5	CASGVTGQPQHF	TGTGCCAGTGGAGTCACAGGGCAGCCCCAGCATTTT
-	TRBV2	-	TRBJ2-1	CASTVVLAGVQNQFF	TGTGCCAGCACTGTCGTACTAGCCGGGGTTCAGAATCAGTTCTTC
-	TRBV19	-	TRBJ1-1	CASTPGEEGSGEAFF	TGTGCCAGTACCCCCGGGGAGGAAGGCTCTGGGGAAGCTTTCTTT
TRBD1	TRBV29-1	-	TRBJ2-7	CSVGDRVGEQYF	TGCAGCGTTGGAGACAGGGTCGGCGAGCAGTACTTC
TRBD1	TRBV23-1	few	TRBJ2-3	CAIFLEGQDGTGSTDTQYF	TGCGCCATCTTCCTCGAGGGACAGGACGGGACTGGCAGCACAGATACGCAGTATTTT
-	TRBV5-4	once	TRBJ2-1	CASRPSGRSYNEQFF	TGTGCCAGCAGACCAAGCGGACGCTCCTACAATGAGCAGTTCTTC
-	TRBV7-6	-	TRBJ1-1	CASSLGGFTEAFF	TGTGCCAGCAGCTTAGGGGGCTTCACTGAAGCTTTCTTT